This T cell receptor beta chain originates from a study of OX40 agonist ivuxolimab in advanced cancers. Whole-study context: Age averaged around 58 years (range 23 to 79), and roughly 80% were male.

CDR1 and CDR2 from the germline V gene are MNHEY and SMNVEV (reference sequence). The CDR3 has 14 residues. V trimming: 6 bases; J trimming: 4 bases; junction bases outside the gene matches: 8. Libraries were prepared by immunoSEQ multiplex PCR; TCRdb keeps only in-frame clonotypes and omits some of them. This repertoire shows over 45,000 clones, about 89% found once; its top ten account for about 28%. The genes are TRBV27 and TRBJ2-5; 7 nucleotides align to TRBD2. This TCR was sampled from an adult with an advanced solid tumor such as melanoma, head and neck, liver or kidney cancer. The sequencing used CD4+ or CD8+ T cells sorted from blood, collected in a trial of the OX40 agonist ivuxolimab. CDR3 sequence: CASRVYGGRETQYF. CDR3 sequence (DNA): TGTGCCAGCAGGGTCTACGGGGGGAGAGAGACCCAGTACTTC.